This is a list of T cell receptor beta chains from one sample in a study of blood T cells in healthy people across ages. TCRdb reanalysed the 5' RACE reads using MiXCR and keeps one entry per CDR3 protein. Of some 1,000,000 distinct CDR3 sequences in the sample, around 27% were seen once. This same sample was also taken into another study, of T cells of mothers and their children.

The material sequenced was blood. Receptor source: a girl aged 2-9 years in good health. The CDR3 runs from the conserved cysteine through the conserved F or W. Each record gives: V gene, clone size, D gene, J gene, CDR3 DNA, CDR3 protein. D genes are given only for firm matches. Not all rows give a size; the values are once, few, many and, for expanded clones, a class.

v_gene: TRBV9; abundance: NA; d_gene: NA; j_gene: TRBJ1-2; CDR3nt: TGTGCCAGCAGCGTAGGCGGGATGGGCACCAAGGCTGACTATGGCTACACCTTC; CDR3aa: CASSVGGMGTKADYGYTF
v_gene: TRBV6-5; abundance: NA; d_gene: TRBD1; j_gene: TRBJ1-1; CDR3nt: TGTGCCAGCAGTCCCGACAGGGAAGGCCCTGAAGCTTTCTTT; CDR3aa: CASSPDREGPEAFF
v_gene: TRBV27; abundance: once; d_gene: NA; j_gene: TRBJ2-7; CDR3nt: TGTGCCAGCAGAAACGAACTCTCCTACGAGCAGTACTTC; CDR3aa: CASRNELSYEQYF
v_gene: TRBV7-9; abundance: few; d_gene: NA; j_gene: TRBJ2-2; CDR3nt: TGTGCCAGCAGCCCCGTTAGCGGCTCCGCGAACACCGGGGAGCTGTTTTTT; CDR3aa: CASSPVSGSANTGELFF
v_gene: TRBV11-2; abundance: NA; d_gene: TRBD2; j_gene: TRBJ2-5; CDR3nt: TGTGCCAGCAGCTTAGGTAGCGGGAGAAAAGAGACCCAGTACTTC; CDR3aa: CASSLGSGRKETQYF
v_gene: TRBV6-6; abundance: few; d_gene: NA; j_gene: TRBJ1-2; CDR3nt: TGTGCCAGCAGCCGTACCGGGGCGGATTATGGCTACACCTTC; CDR3aa: CASSRTGADYGYTF
v_gene: TRBV2; abundance: NA; d_gene: NA; j_gene: TRBJ2-7; CDR3nt: TGTGCCAGCAGCACGGGCTTCCCCTACGAGCAGTACTTC; CDR3aa: CASSTGFPYEQYF
v_gene: TRBV3-1; abundance: NA; d_gene: NA; j_gene: TRBJ2-1; CDR3nt: TGTGCCAGCAGCCAAGGGGGATTAGATGAGCAGTTCTTC; CDR3aa: CASSQGGLDEQFF
v_gene: TRBV20-1; abundance: few; d_gene: TRBD2; j_gene: TRBJ2-5; CDR3nt: TGCAGTGCCGACCGGGAGGGTATGGGTGAGCAGTACTTC; CDR3aa: CSADREGMGEQYF
v_gene: TRBV15; abundance: few; d_gene: NA; j_gene: TRBJ2-6; CDR3nt: TGTGCCACCAGCAACTACAGGGTCTCTGGGGCCAACGTCCTGACTTTC; CDR3aa: CATSNYRVSGANVLTF
v_gene: TRBV4-2; abundance: NA; d_gene: NA; j_gene: TRBJ1-4; CDR3nt: TGTGCCAGCAGCCAAGGGCCTCGGGACCTCTCGGCTGAAAAACTGTTTTTT; CDR3aa: CASSQGPRDLSAEKLFF
v_gene: TRBV20-1; abundance: NA; d_gene: TRBD1; j_gene: TRBJ2-1; CDR3nt: TGCAGTGCCCCAGGGACAGGTCAGGTGCAGTTCTTC; CDR3aa: CSAPGTGQVQFF
v_gene: TRBV6-6; abundance: few; d_gene: TRBD1; j_gene: TRBJ1-2; CDR3nt: TGTGCCAGCAGTTACTCGAAAGGGACAGGGAACTATGGCTACACCTTC; CDR3aa: CASSYSKGTGNYGYTF
v_gene: TRBV28; abundance: few; d_gene: NA; j_gene: TRBJ1-5; CDR3nt: TGTGCCACCAGGAGGGGGACGCAACCCCAGCATTTT; CDR3aa: CATRRGTQPQHF
v_gene: TRBV27; abundance: few; d_gene: NA; j_gene: TRBJ2-5; CDR3nt: TGTGCCAGCAGAACGTCCCTCGAGGTCGAGACCCAGTACTTC; CDR3aa: CASRTSLEVETQYF
v_gene: TRBV27; abundance: few; d_gene: TRBD1; j_gene: TRBJ1-1; CDR3nt: TGTGCCAGCAGGGTCGACAGGGGTAGGAAAGGCACTGAAGCTTTCTTT; CDR3aa: CASRVDRGRKGTEAFF
v_gene: TRBV9; abundance: few; d_gene: NA; j_gene: TRBJ2-5; CDR3nt: TGTGCCAGCAGCGTGGGGACTGGTATCGGCGAGACCCAGTACTTC; CDR3aa: CASSVGTGIGETQYF
v_gene: TRBV29-1; abundance: NA; d_gene: NA; j_gene: TRBJ2-5; CDR3nt: TGCAGCGTTGGAGTGGGAGGCCAAGAGACCCAGTACTTC; CDR3aa: CSVGVGGQETQYF
v_gene: TRBV21-1; abundance: few; d_gene: NA; j_gene: TRBJ2-7; CDR3nt: TGTGCCAGCAGCAAGGACCGCTCCGCCTACGAGCAGTACTTC; CDR3aa: CASSKDRSAYEQYF
v_gene: TRBV19; abundance: NA; d_gene: TRBD2; j_gene: TRBJ2-1; CDR3nt: TGTGCCAGTAGTATAATGGCTAGCGGGAGGGGAAATGAGCAGTTCTTC; CDR3aa: CASSIMASGRGNEQFF
v_gene: TRBV9; abundance: NA; d_gene: NA; j_gene: TRBJ1-6; CDR3nt: TGTGCCAGCAGCGTAGCAGGGGTCGAATCACCCCTCCACTTT; CDR3aa: CASSVAGVESPLHF
v_gene: TRBV4-3; abundance: NA; d_gene: NA; j_gene: TRBJ2-5; CDR3nt: TGCGCCAGCAGCCAGACTAGGACAGTTCAAGAGACCCAGTACTTC; CDR3aa: CASSQTRTVQETQYF
v_gene: TRBV6-2/TRBV6-3; abundance: NA; d_gene: NA; j_gene: TRBJ1-1; CDR3nt: TGTGCCAGCAGTTACGGCGGGGTGTTGACTGAAGCTTTCTTT; CDR3aa: CASSYGGVLTEAFF
v_gene: TRBV15; abundance: NA; d_gene: NA; j_gene: TRBJ1-3; CDR3nt: TGTGCCACCAGCAGAGCCCAGCCATGGGGGGAAGCCGGAAACACCATATATTTT; CDR3aa: CATSRAQPWGEAGNTIYF
v_gene: TRBV6-5; abundance: few; d_gene: NA; j_gene: TRBJ2-7; CDR3nt: TGTGCCAGCAGTTACCGGGAAGTCGGAGAGCAGTACTTC; CDR3aa: CASSYREVGEQYF
v_gene: TRBV12-3/TRBV12-4; abundance: few; d_gene: NA; j_gene: TRBJ2-5; CDR3nt: TGTGCCAGCAGTTTAGGACAGTACATCCAAGAGACCCAGTACTTC; CDR3aa: CASSLGQYIQETQYF
v_gene: TRBV6-1; abundance: NA; d_gene: NA; j_gene: TRBJ2-1; CDR3nt: TGTGCCAGCAGTGATTGGGTCAATGAGCAGTTCTTC; CDR3aa: CASSDWVNEQFF